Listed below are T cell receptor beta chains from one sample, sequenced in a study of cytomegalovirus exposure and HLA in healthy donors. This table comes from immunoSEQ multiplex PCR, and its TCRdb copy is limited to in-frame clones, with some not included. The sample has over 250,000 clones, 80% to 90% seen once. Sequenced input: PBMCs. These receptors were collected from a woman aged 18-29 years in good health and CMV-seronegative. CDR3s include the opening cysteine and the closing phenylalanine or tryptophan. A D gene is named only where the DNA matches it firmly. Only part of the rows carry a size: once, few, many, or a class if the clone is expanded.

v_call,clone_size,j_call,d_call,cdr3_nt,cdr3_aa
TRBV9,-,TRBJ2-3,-,TGTGCCAGCAGCGTAGCCCCCCGGACGGGGTATACGCAGTATTTT,CASSVAPRTGYTQYF
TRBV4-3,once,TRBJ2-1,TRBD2,TGCGCCAGCAGCCAAGATTCCCCGAGGACTAGCGGGGGGGCCGTGCAGTTCTTC,CASSQDSPRTSGGAVQFF
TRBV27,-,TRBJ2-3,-,TGTGCCAGCAGTTTCCGAGGCACAGATACGCAGTATTTT,CASSFRGTDTQYF
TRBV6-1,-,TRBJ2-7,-,TGTGCCAGCAGTGGTCGGTTCGAGCAGTACTTC,CASSGRFEQYF
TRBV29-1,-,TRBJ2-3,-,TGCAGCGTTGCAGGGCAGCGCGGCACAGATACGCAGTATTTT,CSVAGQRGTDTQYF
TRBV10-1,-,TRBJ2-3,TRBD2,TGCGCCAGCAGTGAGTCTCTTAGCGGGGGCGGCGATACGCAGTATTTT,CASSESLSGGGDTQYF
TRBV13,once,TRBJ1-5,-,TGTGCCAGCAGTCCAGGAAGGAATCAGCCCCAGCATTTT,CASSPGRNQPQHF
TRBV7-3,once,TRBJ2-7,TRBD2,TGTGCCAGCAGCTTAACTAGCGGGGGCGAGCAGTACTTC,CASSLTSGGEQYF
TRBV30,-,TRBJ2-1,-,TGTGCCTGGAGTCCTTTTATGAGTGAGCAGTTCTTC,CAWSPFMSEQFF
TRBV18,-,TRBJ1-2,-,TGTGCCAGCTCACCACCGTCCCAGGGCAGGGGCTATGGCTACACCTTC,CASSPPSQGRGYGYTF
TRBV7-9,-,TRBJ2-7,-,TGTGCCAGCAGCTTCACAGGGAACGCCTACGAGCAGTACTTC,CASSFTGNAYEQYF
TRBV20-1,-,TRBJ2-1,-,TGCAGTGCTAGAGATTCTAGTGAGCAGTTCTTC,CSARDSSEQFF
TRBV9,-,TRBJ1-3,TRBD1,TGTGCCAGCAGCGTAGTGCCACAGGGGCACTCTGGAAACACCATATATTTT,CASSVVPQGHSGNTIYF
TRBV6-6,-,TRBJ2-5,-,TGTGCCAGCAGAACGGGACGGAGGGGTCTAGAGACCCAGTACTTC,CASRTGRRGLETQYF
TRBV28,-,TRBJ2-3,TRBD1,TGTGCCAGCCGTACGGGGCAGGGGGTCACAGATACGCAGTATTTT,CASRTGQGVTDTQYF
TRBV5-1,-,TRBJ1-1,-,TGCGCCAGCAGGTCCAGTTTGCTGAACACTGAAGCTTTCTTT,CASRSSLLNTEAFF
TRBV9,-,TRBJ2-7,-,TGTGCCAGCAGCGGGGGGGACTTCGGCTCCTACGAGCAGTACTTC,CASSGGDFGSYEQYF
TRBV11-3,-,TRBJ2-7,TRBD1,TGTGCCAGCAGTAGGGACAGCTACGAGCAGTACTTC,CASSRDSYEQYF
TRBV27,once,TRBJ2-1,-,TGTGCCAGCAGTTTTCGGTTGGGAGCGGGTTACAATGAGCAGTTCTTC,CASSFRLGAGYNEQFF
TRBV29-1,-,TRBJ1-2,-,TGCAGCGTTGCCCCACAGGAGCGCATCGGAGGCTACACCTTC,CSVAPQERIGGYTF
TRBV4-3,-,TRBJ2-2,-,TGCGCCAGCAGCCAAGATTTGGGAGGCCACACCGGGGAGCTGTTTTTT,CASSQDLGGHTGELFF
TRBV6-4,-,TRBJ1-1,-,TGTGCCAGCAGTGACTCGAAGCTTGGCGGGGCGCAGGGTGAAGCTTTCTTT,CASSDSKLGGAQGEAFF
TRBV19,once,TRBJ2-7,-,TGTGCCAGTAGTACCCCTTCGAGGAGTTGGTCCTACGAGCAGTACTTC,CASSTPSRSWSYEQYF
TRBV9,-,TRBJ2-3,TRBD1,TGTGCCAGCAGCTTCGCGGACCCACAGGGGGCCCCCACAGATACGCAGTATTTT,CASSFADPQGAPTDTQYF
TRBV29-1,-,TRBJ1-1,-,TGCAGCGATTGGACCGGGACAATGAACACTGAAGCTTTCTTT,CSDWTGTMNTEAFF
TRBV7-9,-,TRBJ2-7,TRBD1,TGTGCCAGCAGCTTGGGACAGGACTACGAGCAGTACTTC,CASSLGQDYEQYF
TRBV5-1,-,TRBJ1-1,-,TGCGCCAGCAGAAAGGGGGACACTGAAGCTTTCTTT,CASRKGDTEAFF
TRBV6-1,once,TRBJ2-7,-,TGTGCCAGCAGTGAATCACAGAGCTACGAGCAGTACTTC,CASSESQSYEQYF
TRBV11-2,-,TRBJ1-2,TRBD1,TGTGCCAGCAGCTTGCGACAGGGAGGTGGCTACACCTTC,CASSLRQGGGYTF
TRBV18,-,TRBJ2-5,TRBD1,TGTGCCAGCTCACGGCCGGGACAGGGTGTTGGAGAGACCCAGTACTTC,CASSRPGQGVGETQYF